This T cell receptor beta chain was sequenced in a study of cytomegalovirus exposure and HLA in healthy donors. Here immunoSEQ multiplex PCR was the method, and the copy in TCRdb shows in-frame clones only, minus some. Here the sample spans fewer than 150,000 clones, about 88% being singletons. Germline V lookup: CDR1 SEHNR, CDR2 FQNEAQ (reference sequence). The CDR3 has 16 residues. Trimming removed 7 bases from V and 3 bases from J, with 22 bases in between. Input material: PBMCs. This TCR derives from a man younger than 35 in good health and CMV-seropositive. The chain carries TRBV7-9 and TRBJ2-7; D gene uncertain. CDR3 bases: TGTGCCAGCAACCCTAGTCTGATGACGAATCTCTACGAGCAGTACTTC. Protein: CASNPSLMTNLYEQYF.